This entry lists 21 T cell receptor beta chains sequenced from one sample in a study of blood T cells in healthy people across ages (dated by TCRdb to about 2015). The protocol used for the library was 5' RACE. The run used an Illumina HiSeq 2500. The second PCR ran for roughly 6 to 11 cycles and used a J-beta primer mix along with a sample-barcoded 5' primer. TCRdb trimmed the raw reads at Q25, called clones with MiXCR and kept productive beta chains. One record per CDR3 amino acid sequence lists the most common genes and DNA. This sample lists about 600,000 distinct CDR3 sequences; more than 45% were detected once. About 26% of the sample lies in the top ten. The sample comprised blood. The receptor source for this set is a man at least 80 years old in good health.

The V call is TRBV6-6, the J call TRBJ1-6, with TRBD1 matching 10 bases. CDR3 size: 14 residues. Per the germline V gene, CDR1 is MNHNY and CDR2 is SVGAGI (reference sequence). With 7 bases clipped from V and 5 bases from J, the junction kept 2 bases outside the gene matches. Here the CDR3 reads CASKGQGDNSPLHF. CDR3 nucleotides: TGTGCCAGCAAAGGACAGGGGGATAATTCACCCCTCCACTTT.

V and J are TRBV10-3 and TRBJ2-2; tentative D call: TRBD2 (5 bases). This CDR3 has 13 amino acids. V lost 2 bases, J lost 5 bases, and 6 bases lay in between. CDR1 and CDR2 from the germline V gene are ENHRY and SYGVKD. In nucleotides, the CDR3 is TGTGCCATCAGTGAGCCGGGGACCGGGGAGCTGTTTTTT. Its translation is CAISEPGTGELFF.

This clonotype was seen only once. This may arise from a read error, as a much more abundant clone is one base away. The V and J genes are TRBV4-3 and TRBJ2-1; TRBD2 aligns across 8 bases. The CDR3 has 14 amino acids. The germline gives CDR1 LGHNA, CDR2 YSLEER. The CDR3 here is CASGQGGTSNEQFF. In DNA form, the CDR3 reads TGCGCCAGCGGCCAAGGAGGGACTAGCAATGAGCAGTTCTTC.

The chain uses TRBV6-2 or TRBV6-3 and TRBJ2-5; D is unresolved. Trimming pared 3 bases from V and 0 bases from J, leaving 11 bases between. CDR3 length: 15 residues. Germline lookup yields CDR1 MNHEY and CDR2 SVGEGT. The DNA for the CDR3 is TGTGCCAGCAGTTATTTGGCGGAGAACCAAGAGACCCAGTACTTC. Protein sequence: CASSYLAENQETQYF.

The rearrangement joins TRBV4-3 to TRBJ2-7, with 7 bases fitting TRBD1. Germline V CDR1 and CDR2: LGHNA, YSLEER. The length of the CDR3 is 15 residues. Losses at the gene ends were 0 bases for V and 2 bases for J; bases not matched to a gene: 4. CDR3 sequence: CASSQERGRPYEQYF. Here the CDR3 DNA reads TGCGCCAGCAGCCAAGAAAGGGGGCGACCCTACGAGCAGTACTTC.

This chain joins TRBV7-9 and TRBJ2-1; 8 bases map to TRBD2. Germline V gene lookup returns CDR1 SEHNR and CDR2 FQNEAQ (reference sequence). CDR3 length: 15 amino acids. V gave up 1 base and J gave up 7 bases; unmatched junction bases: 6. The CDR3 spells CASSLGAGVANEQFF. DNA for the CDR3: TGTGCCAGCAGCTTAGGAGCGGGAGTGGCAAATGAGCAGTTCTTC.

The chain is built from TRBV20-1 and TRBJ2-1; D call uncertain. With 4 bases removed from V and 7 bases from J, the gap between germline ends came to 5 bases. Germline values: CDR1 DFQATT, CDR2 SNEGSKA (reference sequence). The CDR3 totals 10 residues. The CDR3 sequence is CSAILNEQFF. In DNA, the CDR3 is TGCAGTGCTATTTTGAATGAGCAGTTCTTC.

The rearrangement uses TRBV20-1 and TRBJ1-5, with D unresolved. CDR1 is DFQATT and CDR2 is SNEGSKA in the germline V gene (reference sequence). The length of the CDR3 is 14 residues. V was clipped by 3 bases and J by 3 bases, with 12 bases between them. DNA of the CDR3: TGCAGTGCTAGTCCGGCGTCGGACAATCAGCCCCAGCATTTT. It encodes CSASPASDNQPQHF.

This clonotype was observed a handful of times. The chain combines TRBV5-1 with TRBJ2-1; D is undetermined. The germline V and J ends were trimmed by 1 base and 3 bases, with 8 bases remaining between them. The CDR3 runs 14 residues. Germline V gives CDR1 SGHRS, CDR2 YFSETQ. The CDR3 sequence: CASSLQLVYNEQFF. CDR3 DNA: TGCGCCAGCAGCTTGCAACTTGTCTACAATGAGCAGTTCTTC.

This CDR3 reads CASSQDPGVGVGTDTQYF. In DNA form, the CDR3 reads TGTGCCAGCAGCCAAGACCCCGGGGTAGGGGTCGGAACAGATACGCAGTATTTT. The genes are TRBV4-2 and TRBJ2-3; perhaps D is TRBD1 or TRBD2 (5 bases each). CDR1 and CDR2 from the germline V gene are LGHNA and YNFKEQ. V lost 0 bases, J lost 3 bases, and 19 bases lay in between. This CDR3 comprises 18 residues.

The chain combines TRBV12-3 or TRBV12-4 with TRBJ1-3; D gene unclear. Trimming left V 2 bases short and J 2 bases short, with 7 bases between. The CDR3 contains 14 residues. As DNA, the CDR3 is TGTGCCAGCAGTTTAAGAGACGCTGGAAACACCATATATTTT. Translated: CASSLRDAGNTIYF.

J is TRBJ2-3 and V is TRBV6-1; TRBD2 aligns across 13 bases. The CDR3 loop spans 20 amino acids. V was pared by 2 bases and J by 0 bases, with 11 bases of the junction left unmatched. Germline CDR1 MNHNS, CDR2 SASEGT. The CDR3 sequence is CASSEIGTSGDLLSTDTQYF. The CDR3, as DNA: TGTGCCAGCAGTGAAATTGGGACTAGCGGGGACTTGTTAAGCACAGATACGCAGTATTTT.

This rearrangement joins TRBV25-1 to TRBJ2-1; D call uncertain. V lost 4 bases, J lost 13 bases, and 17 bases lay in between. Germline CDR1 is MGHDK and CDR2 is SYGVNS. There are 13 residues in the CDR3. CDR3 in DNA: TGTGCCAGCAGTGGATCTCCAGCAGAGACCCAGTTCTTC. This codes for CASSGSPAETQFF.

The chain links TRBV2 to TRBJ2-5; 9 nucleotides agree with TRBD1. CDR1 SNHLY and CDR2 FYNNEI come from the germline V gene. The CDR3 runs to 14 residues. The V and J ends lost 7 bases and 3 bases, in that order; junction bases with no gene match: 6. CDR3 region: CASTGQGRKETQYF. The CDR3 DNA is TGTGCCAGCACCGGACAGGGGCGGAAAGAGACCCAGTACTTC.

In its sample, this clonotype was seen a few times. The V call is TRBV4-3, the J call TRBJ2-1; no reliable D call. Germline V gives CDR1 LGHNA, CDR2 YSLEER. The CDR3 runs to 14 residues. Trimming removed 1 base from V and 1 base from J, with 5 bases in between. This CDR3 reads CASSQVTSYNEQFF. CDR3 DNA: TGCGCCAGCAGCCAAGTCACATCCTACAATGAGCAGTTCTTC.

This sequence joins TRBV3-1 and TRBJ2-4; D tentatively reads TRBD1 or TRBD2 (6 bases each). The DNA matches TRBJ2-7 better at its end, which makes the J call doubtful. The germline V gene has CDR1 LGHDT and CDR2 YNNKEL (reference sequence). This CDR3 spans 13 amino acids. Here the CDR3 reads CASRGANLYEQYF. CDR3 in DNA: TGTGCCTCAAGGGGGGCCAATCTCTACGAGCAGTACTTC.

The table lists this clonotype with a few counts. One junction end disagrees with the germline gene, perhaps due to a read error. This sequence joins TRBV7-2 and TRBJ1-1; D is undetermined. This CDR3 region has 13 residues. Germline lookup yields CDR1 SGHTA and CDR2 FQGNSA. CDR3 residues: CASSVARETEAFF. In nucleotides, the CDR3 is TGTGCCAGCAGCGTAGCCCGGGAGACCGAAGCTTTCTTT. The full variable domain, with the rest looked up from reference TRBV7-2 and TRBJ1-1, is GAGVSQSPSNKVTEKGKDVELRCDPISGHTALYWYRQSLGQGLEFLIYFQGNSAPDKSGLPSDRFSAERTGGSVSTLTIQRTQQEDSAVYLCASSVARETEAFFGQGTRLTVV.

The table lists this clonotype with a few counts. This chain's CDR3 is CASSQAGGSFAAEQYF. CDR3 bases: TGTGCCAGCAGTCAAGCGGGTGGGAGTTTCGCTGCCGAGCAGTACTTC. This chain joins TRBV28 and TRBJ2-4; the D gene is possibly TRBD2 (6 bases). Judging by the DNA end, TRBJ2-7 fits better; the J call may be wrong. This CDR3 spans 16 amino acids. The germline V gene has CDR1 MDHEN and CDR2 SYDVKM.

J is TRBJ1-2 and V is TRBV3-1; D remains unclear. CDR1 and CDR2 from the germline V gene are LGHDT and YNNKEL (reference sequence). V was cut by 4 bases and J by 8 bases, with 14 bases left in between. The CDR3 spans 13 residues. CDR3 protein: CASSPMSRPGYTF. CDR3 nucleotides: TGTGCCAGCAGCCCAATGTCAAGGCCGGGCTACACCTTC.

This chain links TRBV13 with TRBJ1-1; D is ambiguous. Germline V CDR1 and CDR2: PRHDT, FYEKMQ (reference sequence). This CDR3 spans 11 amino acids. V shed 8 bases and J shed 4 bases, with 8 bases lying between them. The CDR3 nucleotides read TGTGCCAGCCGTCTGGGCACTGAAGCTTTCTTT. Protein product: CASRLGTEAFF.

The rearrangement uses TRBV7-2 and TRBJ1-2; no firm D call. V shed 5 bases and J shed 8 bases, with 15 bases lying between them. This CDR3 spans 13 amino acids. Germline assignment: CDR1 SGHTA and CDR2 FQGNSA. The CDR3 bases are TGTGCCAGCAGCGCGAGGGTGTCGAACGGCTACACCTTC. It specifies CASSARVSNGYTF.